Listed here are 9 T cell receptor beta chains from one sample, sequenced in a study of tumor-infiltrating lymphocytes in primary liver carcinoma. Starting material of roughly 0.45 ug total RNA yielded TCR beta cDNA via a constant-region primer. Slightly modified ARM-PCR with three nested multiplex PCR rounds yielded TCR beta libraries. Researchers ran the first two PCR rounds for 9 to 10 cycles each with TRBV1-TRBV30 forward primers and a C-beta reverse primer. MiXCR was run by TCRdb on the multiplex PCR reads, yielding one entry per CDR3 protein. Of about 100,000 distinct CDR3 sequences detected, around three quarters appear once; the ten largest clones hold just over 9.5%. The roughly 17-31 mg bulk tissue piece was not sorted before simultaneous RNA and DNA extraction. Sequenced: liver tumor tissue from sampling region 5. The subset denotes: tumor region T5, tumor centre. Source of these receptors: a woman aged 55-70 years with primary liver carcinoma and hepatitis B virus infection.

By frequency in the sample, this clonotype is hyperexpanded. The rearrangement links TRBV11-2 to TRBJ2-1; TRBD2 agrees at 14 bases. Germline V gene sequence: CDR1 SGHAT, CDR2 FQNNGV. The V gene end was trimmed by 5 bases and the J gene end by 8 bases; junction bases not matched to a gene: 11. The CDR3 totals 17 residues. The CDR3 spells CASSRRLAGGPGDEQFF. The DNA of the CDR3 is TGTGCCAGCAGCAGGAGACTAGCGGGAGGGCCGGGGGATGAGCAGTTCTTC.

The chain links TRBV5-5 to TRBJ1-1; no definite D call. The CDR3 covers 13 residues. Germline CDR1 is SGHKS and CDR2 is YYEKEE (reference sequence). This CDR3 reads CANNLDLNTEAFF. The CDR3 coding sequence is TGTGCTAACAACCTCGATCTAAACACTGAAGCTTTCTTT.

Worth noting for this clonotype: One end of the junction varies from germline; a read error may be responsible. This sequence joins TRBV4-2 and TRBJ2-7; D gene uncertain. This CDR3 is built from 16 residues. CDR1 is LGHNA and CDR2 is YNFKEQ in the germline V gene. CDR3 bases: TGTGCCAGCAACCAAGATCTCAGCGCCAGGTCTAGAGGGCAGTACTTC. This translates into CASNQDLSARSRGQYF.

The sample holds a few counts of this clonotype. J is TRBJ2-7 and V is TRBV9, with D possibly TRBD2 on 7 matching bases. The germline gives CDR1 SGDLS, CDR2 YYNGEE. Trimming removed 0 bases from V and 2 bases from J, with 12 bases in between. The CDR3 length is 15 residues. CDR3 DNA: TGTGCCAGCAGCGTAGGAGGAGGGGGGGCCTACGAGCAGTACTTC. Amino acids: CASSVGGGGAYEQYF.

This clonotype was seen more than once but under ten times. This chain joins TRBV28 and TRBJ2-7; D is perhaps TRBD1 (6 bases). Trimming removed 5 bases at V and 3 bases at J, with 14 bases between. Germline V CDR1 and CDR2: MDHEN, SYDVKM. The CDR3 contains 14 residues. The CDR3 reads CASSAPGHSYEQYF. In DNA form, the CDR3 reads TGTGCCAGCAGTGCCCCGGGACACAGCTACGAGCAGTACTTC.

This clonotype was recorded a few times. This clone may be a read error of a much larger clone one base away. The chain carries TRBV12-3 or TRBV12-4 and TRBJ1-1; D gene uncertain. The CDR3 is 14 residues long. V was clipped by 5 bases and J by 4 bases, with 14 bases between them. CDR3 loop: CASSSRATGTEAFF. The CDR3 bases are TGTGCCAGCAGTAGCAGAGCCACGGGCACTGAAGCTTTCTTT.

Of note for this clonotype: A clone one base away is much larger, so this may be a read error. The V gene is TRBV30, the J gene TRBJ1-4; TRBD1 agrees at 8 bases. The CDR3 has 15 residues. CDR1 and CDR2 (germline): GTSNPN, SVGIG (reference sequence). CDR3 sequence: CVWSPTTGAREKLFF. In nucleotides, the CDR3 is TGTGTCTGGAGCCCAACGACAGGGGCGCGCGAAAAACTGTTTTTT.

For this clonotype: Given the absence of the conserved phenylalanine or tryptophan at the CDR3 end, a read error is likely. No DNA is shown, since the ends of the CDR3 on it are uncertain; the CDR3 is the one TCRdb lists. The CDR3 sequence is CVSSLVTGGSLEQYI. This chain connects TRBV11-3 to TRBJ2-7; the tabulated D call, TRBD1, remains unverified against the DNA. CDR1 is SGHNT and CDR2 is YENEEA in the germline V gene. With termini counted, the CDR3 has 15 amino acids.

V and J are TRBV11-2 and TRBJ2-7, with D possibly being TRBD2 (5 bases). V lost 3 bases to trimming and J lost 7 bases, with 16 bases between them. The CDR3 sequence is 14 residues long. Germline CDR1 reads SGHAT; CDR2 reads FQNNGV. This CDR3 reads CASSLVGRGIEQYF. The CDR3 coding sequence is TGTGCCAGCAGCTTGGTTGGGAGAGGGATTGAGCAGTACTTC.